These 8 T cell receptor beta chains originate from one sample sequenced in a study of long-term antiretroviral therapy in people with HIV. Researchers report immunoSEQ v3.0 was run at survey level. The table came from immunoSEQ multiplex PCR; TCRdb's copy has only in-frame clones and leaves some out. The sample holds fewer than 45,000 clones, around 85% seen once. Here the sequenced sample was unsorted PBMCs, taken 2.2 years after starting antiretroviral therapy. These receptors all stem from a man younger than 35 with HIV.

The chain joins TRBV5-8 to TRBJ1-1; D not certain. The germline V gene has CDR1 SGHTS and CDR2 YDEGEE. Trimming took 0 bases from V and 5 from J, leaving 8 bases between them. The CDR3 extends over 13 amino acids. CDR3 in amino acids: CASSLGHRTEAFF. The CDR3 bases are TGTGCCAGCAGCTTGGGACATCGGACTGAAGCTTTCTTT.

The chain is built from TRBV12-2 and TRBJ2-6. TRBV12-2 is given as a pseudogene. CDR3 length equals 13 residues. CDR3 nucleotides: TGTGCAAGTCGCGTGACGCTACGCAACGTCCTGACTTTC. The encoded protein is CASRVTLRNVLTF.

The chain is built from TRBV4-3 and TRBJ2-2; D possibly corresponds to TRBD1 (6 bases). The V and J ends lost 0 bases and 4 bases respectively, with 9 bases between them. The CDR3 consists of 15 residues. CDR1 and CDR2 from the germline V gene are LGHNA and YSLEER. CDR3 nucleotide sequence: TGCGCCAGCAGCCAAGAATGGGGGCTCACCGGGGAGCTGTTTTTT. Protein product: CASSQEWGLTGELFF.

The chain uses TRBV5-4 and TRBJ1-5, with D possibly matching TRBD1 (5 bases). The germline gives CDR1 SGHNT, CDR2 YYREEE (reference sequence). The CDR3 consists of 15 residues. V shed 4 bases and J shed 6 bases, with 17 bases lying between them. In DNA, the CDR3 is TGTGCCAGCAGCCATCCGGGGGGGGAAGGTCAGCCCCAGCATTTT. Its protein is CASSHPGGEGQPQHF. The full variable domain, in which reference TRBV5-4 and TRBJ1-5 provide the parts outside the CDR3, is ETGVTQSPTHLIKTRGQQVTLRCSSQSGHNTVSWYQQALGQGPQFIFQYYREEENGRGNFPPRFSGLQFPNYSSELNVNALELDDSALYLCASSHPGGEGQPQHFGDGTRLSIL.

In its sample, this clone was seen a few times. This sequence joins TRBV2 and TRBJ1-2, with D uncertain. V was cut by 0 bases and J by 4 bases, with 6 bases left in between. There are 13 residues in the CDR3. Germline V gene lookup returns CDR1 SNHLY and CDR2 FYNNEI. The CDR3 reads CASSEAPLYGYTF. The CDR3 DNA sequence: TGTGCCAGCAGTGAAGCTCCACTCTATGGCTACACCTTC.

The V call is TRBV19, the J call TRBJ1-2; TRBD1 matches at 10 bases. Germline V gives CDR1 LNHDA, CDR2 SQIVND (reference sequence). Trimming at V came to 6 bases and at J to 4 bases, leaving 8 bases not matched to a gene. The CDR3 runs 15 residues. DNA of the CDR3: TGTGCCAGTAGCCAACCCGGGACAGGGGTCTATGGCTACACCTTC. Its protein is CASSQPGTGVYGYTF.

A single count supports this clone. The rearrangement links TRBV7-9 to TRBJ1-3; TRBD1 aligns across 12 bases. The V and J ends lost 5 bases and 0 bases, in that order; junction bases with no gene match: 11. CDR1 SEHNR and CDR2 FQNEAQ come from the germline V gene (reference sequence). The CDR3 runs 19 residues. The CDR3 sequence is CASSPVPGQGASSGNTIYF. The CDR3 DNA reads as TGTGCCAGCAGCCCCGTCCCGGGACAGGGGGCGAGCTCTGGAAACACCATATATTTT. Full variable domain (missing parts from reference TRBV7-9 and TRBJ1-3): DTGVSQNPRHKITKRGQNVTFRCDPISEHNRLYWYRQTLGQGPEFLTYFQNEAQLEKSRLLSDRFSAERPKGSFSTLEIQRTEQGDSAMYLCASSPVPGQGASSGNTIYFGEGSWLTVV.

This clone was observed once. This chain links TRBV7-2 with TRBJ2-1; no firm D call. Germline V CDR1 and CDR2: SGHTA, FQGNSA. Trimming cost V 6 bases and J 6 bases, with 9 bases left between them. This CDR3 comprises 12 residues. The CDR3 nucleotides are TGTGCCAGCAGTGCGCCCCTCAATGAGCAGTTCTTC. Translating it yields CASSAPLNEQFF.